One and the same sample provided the 17 T cell receptor beta chains below, sequenced in a study of multiple sclerosis patients with progressive multifocal leukoencephalopathy. Noted time point: before natalizumab initiation. The method was immunoSEQ multiplex PCR; TCRdb's version includes in-frame clones alone and lacks a portion of them. The repertoire includes about 30,000 clones, 92% of them detected once, and about 2% sits in the top ten. The sequenced material came from PBMCs. Receptors were obtained from a man in his thirties or forties with multiple sclerosis.

The rearrangement uses TRBV7-9 and TRBJ2-3; 11 bases map to TRBD1. Trimming removed 5 bases from V and 4 bases from J; junction bases left unmatched: 5. In germline, CDR1 is SEHNR, CDR2 FQNEAQ (reference sequence). The CDR3 extends over 15 amino acids. The CDR3: CASSIGQGAADTQYF. The CDR3 DNA reads TGTGCCAGCAGCATTGGACAGGGGGCTGCAGATACGCAGTATTTT.

The genes are TRBV6-5 and TRBJ2-3; D possibly corresponds to TRBD1 (6 bases). Per germline, CDR1 MNHEY and CDR2 SVGAGI. Trimming pared 8 bases from V and 2 bases from J, leaving 17 bases between. The CDR3 runs 15 residues. The CDR3 reads CASGIRNRATDTQYF. CDR3 nucleotide sequence: TGTGCCAGCGGAATCCGTAACAGGGCCACAGATACGCAGTATTTT.

CDR3: CASSLGQGEQYF. The DNA for the CDR3 is TGCGCCAGCAGCCTCGGACAGGGTGAGCAGTACTTC. The chain links TRBV5-1 to TRBJ2-7; 8 nucleotides line up with TRBD1. V shed 4 bases and J 7 bases; nucleotides not matched to a gene: 4. Germline V gene data show CDR1 as SGHRS and CDR2 as YFSETQ. The CDR3 contains 12 residues.

The chain employs TRBV27 and TRBJ1-1; 7 bases line up with TRBD1. The CDR3 has 13 amino acids. Germline V lookup: CDR1 MNHEY, CDR2 SMNVEV (reference sequence). J gave up 4 bases and V 6 bases, and 5 bases lay outside the gene matches. CDR3 sequence (DNA): TGTGCCAGCAGCCAGACAGGGTCCACTGAAGCTTTCTTT. This codes for CASSQTGSTEAFF.

This rearrangement joins TRBV19 to TRBJ2-7; TRBD1 or TRBD2 may be the D gene (5 bases each). The CDR3 totals 13 residues. The V end was cut by 4 bases, the J end by 1 base, with 8 bases between. Germline V lookup: CDR1 LNHDA, CDR2 SQIVND (reference sequence). The CDR3 DNA follows: TGTGCCAGTAGTAGCAGGGAGTCCTACGAGCAGTACGTC. This codes for CASSSRESYEQYV.

This clone was observed once. This chain links TRBV5-4 with TRBJ2-5; 7 bases line up with TRBD1. The CDR3 is 15 residues long. Germline V gives CDR1 SGHNT, CDR2 YYREEE (reference sequence). V lost 0 bases, J lost 5 bases, and 7 bases stayed unmatched. The CDR3: CASSLGQAQGETQYF. CDR3 in DNA: TGTGCCAGCAGCTTGGGGCAGGCACAGGGGGAGACCCAGTACTTC.

Concerning this clone: An end of the junction differs from the germline gene, which may be a read error. The chain is built from TRBV7-7 and TRBJ2-7, with D maybe TRBD1 (5 bases). The V gene's germline CDR1 is SSHAT and CDR2 FNYEAQ (reference sequence). The CDR3 is 13 amino acids. The CDR3 loop reads CASSLRQGYEQYF. The CDR3 DNA follows: TGTGCTAGCAGCTTACGTCAGGGCTACGAGCAGTACTTC.

The chain is built from TRBV7-2 and TRBJ2-7; D is unclear. The CDR3 is made up of 13 amino acids. With 4 bases removed from V and 3 bases from J, the gap between germline ends came to 10 bases. Germline assignment: CDR1 SGHTA and CDR2 FQGNSA. CDR3 sequence: CASSSGRVYEQYF. CDR3 nucleotide sequence: TGTGCCAGCAGCTCTGGCAGAGTCTACGAGCAGTACTTC.

CDR3 in DNA: TGTGCCAGCAGCGTATCAGGTTCGAACATTCAGTACTTC. It encodes CASSVSGSNIQYF. The chain recombines TRBV9 with TRBJ2-4; no definite D call. The CDR3 sequence is 13 residues long. Germline V CDR1 and CDR2: SGDLS, YYNGEE. The V end was cut by 1 base, the J end by 7 bases, with 9 bases between.

The rearrangement uses TRBV7-3 and TRBJ2-1; TRBD1 matches at 7 bases. Germline CDR1 reads SGHTA; CDR2 reads FQGTGA. The CDR3 runs to 14 residues. V lost 5 bases to trimming and J lost 9 bases; unmatched junction nucleotides: 10. The CDR3 DNA reads as TGTGCCAGCAGCATAGACAGGGAGAGGAGTGAGCAGTTCTTC. This codes for CASSIDRERSEQFF. The entire variable domain, with the rest obtained from reference TRBV7-3 and TRBJ2-1, is as follows: GAGVSQTPSNKVTEKGKYVELRCDPISGHTALYWYRQSLGQGPEFLIYFQGTGAADDSGLPNDRFFAVRPEGSVSTLKIQRTERGDSAVYLCASSIDRERSEQFFGPGTRLTVL.

The rearrangement links TRBV11-3 to TRBJ2-3; D gene unclear. The CDR3 totals 15 residues. The germline V gene has CDR1 SGHNT and CDR2 YENEEA. V lost 3 bases and J 3 bases, leaving 13 bases between the germline ends. The CDR3 region is CASSFSGVGTDTQYF. The CDR3 bases are TGTGCCAGCAGCTTTTCGGGTGTAGGGACAGATACGCAGTATTTT. The full variable domain, in which reference TRBV11-3 and TRBJ2-3 provide the parts outside the CDR3, is EAGVVQSPRYKIIEKKQPVAFWCNPISGHNTLYWYLQNLGQGPELLIRYENEEAVDDSQLPKDRFSAERLKGVDSTLKIQPAELGDSAVYLCASSFSGVGTDTQYFGPGTRLTVL.

This clone showed up just a few times. The rearrangement uses TRBV21-1 and TRBJ2-4; the table calls TRBD2, which could not be checked here. TRBV21-1 is annotated as a pseudogene. The CDR3 loop spans 15 amino acids. DNA for the CDR3: TGTGCCAGCAGCACTAGCGGGAGGGCCAAAAACATTCAGTACTTC. It translates to CASSTSGRAKNIQYF.

This chain uses TRBV5-5 with TRBJ2-1; weak D call: TRBD1 (6 bases). V was cut by 4 bases and J by 1 base, with 9 bases left in between. The CDR3 extends over 14 amino acids. The germline CDR1 and CDR2 sequences are SGHKS and YYEKEE (reference sequence). The CDR3 region is CASSPRGSYNEQFF. The DNA for the CDR3 is TGTGCCAGCAGCCCGAGGGGGTCCTACAATGAGCAGTTCTTC.

The chain couples TRBV4-2 to TRBJ2-7, with 7 bases matching TRBD1. The V segment lost 0 bases and the J segment 3 bases; nucleotides outside the gene matches: 5. The CDR3 consists of 15 residues. Germline-derived CDR1 and CDR2 are LGHNA and YNFKEQ. Here the CDR3 DNA reads TGTGCCAGCAGCCAAGAAAGGGGGCGCGTCTACGAGCAGTACTTC. As protein: CASSQERGRVYEQYF.

CDR3: CASSLSGGGAEGEKLFF. The CDR3 nucleotides read TGTGCCAGCAGTTTATCCGGAGGTGGGGCTGAAGGTGAAAAACTGTTTTTT. The J gene is TRBJ1-4, the V gene TRBV27; maybe TRBD1 (5 bases). Trimming stripped 0 bases from V and 7 bases from J, with 18 bases between. The CDR3 extends over 17 amino acids. Germline CDR1 MNHEY, CDR2 SMNVEV (reference sequence).

This chain's CDR3 is CASSNRDGGYNEQFF. The CDR3 DNA is TGTGCCAGTAGTAACCGGGACGGAGGGTACAATGAGCAGTTCTTC. The V gene is TRBV19, the J gene TRBJ2-1; TRBD2 might be the D (6 bases). Trimming pared 4 bases from V and 4 bases from J, leaving 14 bases between. This CDR3 region has 15 residues. CDR1 LNHDA and CDR2 SQIVND come from the germline V gene (reference sequence).

The chain joins TRBV6-6 to TRBJ1-1, with TRBD1 as a possible D gene (5 bases). Trimming stripped 6 bases from V and 5 bases from J, with 10 bases between. The germline CDR1 and CDR2 sequences are MNHNY and SVGAGI (reference sequence). The CDR3 has 12 amino acids. As DNA, the CDR3 is TGTGCCAGCAGCTCCGCAGGGACTGAAGCTTTCTTT. This codes for CASSSAGTEAFF.